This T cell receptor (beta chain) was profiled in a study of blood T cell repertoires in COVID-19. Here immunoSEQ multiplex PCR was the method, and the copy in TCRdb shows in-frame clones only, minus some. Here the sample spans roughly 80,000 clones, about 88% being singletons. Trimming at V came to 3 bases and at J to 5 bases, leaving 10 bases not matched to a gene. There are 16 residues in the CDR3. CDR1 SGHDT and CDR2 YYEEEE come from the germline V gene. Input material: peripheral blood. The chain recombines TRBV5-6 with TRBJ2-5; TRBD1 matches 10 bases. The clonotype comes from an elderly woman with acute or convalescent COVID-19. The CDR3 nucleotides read TGTGCCAGCAGCTACCTAGGACAGGGGGTTCACGAGACCCAGTACTTC. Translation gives CASSYLGQGVHETQYF.